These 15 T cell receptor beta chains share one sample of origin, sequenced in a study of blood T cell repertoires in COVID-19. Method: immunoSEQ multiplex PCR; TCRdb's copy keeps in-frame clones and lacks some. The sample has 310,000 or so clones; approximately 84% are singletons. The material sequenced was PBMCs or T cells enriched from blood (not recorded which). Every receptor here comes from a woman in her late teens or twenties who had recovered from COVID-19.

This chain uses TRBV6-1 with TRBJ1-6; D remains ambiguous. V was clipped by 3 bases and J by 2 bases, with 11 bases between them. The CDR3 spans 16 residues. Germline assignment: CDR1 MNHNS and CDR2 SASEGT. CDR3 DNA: TGTGCCAGCAGTGATAACAGCATTCCCTATAATTCACCCCTCCACTTT. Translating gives CASSDNSIPYNSPLHF.

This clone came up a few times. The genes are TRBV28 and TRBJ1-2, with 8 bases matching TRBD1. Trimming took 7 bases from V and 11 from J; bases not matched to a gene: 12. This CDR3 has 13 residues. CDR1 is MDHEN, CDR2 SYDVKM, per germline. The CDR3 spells CASIETGDVGYTF. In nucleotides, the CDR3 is TGTGCCAGCATAGAGACAGGGGATGTAGGGTACACCTTC.

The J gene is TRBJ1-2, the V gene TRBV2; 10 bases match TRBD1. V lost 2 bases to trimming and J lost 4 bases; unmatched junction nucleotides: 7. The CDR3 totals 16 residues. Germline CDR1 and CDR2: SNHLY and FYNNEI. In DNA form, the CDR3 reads TGTGCCAGCAGTGAATTGTTCGGACAGGGGGTCTATGGCTACACCTTC. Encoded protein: CASSELFGQGVYGYTF.

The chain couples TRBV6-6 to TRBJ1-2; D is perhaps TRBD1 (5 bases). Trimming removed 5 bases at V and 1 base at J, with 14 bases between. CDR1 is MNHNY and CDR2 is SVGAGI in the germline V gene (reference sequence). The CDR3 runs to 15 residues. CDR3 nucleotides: TGTGCCAGCAGTGATGACAGAACTCATAACTATGGCTACACCTTC. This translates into CASSDDRTHNYGYTF.

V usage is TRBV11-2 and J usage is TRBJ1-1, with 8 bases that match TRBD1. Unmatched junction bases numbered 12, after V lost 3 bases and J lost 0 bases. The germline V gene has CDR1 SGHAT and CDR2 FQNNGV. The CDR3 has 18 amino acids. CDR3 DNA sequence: TGTGCCAGCAGCTTCAGGGGGCTAAGTAACAGGATGAACACTGAAGCTTTCTTT. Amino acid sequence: CASSFRGLSNRMNTEAFF.

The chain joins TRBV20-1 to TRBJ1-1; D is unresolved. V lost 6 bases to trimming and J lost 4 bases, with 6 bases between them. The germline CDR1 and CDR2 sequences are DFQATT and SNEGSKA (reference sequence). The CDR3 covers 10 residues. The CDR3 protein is CSARSTEAFF. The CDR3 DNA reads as TGCAGTGCCAGGTCCACTGAAGCTTTCTTT.

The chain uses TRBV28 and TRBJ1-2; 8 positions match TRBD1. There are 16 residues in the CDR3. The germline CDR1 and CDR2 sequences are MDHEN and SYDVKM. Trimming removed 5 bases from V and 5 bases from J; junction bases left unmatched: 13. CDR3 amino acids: CASSLPQSGQEYGYTF. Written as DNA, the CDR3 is TGTGCCAGCAGTCTCCCCCAATCGGGACAGGAGTATGGCTACACCTTC.

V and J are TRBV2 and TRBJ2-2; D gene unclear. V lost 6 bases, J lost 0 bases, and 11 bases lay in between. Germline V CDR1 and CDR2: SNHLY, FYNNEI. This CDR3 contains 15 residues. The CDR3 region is CASRRLVSNTGELFF. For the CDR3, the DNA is TGTGCCAGCAGGAGACTGGTATCGAACACCGGGGAGCTGTTTTTT.

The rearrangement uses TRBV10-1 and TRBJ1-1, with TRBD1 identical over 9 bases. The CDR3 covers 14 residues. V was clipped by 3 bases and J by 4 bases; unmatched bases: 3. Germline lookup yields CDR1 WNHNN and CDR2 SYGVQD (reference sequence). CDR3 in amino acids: CASSDGQGSTEAFF. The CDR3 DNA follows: TGCGCCAGCAGTGATGGACAGGGGAGCACTGAAGCTTTCTTT.

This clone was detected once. The CDR3 loop reads CASSYDWTGSNQPQHF. The DNA for the CDR3 is TGTGCCAGCAGTTACGATTGGACGGGGAGCAATCAGCCCCAGCATTTT. V and J are TRBV28 and TRBJ1-5; no definite D call. The V end was cut by 4 bases, the J end by 1 base, with 14 bases between. Per the germline V gene, CDR1 is MDHEN and CDR2 is SYDVKM. The CDR3 totals 16 residues. Complete variable domain (other parts from reference TRBV28 and TRBJ1-5): DVKVTQSSRYLVKRTGEKVFLECVQDMDHENMFWYRQDPGLGLRLIYFSYDVKMKEKGDIPEGYSVSREKKERFSLILESASTNQTSMYLCASSYDWTGSNQPQHFGDGTRLSIL.

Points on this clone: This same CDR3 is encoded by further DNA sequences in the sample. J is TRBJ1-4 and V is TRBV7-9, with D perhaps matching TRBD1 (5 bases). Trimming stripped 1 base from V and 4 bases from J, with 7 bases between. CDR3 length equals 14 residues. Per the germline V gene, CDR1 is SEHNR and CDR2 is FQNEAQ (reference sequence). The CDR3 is CASSLGQINEKLFF. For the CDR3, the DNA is TGTGCCAGCAGCTTAGGACAGATTAATGAAAAACTGTTTTTT. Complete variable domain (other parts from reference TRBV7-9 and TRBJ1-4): DTGVSQNPRHKITKRGQNVTFRCDPISEHNRLYWYRQTLGQGPEFLTYFQNEAQLEKSRLLSDRFSAERPKGSFSTLEIQRTEQGDSAMYLCASSLGQINEKLFFGSGTQLSVL.

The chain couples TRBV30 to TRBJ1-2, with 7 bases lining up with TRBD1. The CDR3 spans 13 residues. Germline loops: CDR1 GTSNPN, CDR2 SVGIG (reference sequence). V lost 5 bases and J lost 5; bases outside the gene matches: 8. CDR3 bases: TGTGCCTGGGATCCGGGACAGCCATATGGCTACACCTTC. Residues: CAWDPGQPYGYTF. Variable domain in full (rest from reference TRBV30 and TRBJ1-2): SQTIHQWPATLVQPVGSPLSLECTVEGTSNPNLYWYRQAAGRGLQLLFYSVGIGQISSEVPQNLSASRPQDRQFILSSKKLLLSDSGFYLCAWDPGQPYGYTFGSGTRLTVV.

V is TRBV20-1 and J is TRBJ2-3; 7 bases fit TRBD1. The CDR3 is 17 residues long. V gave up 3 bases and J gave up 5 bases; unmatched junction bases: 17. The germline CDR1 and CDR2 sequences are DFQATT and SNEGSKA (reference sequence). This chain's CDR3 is CSASRDTGVSTQDTQYF. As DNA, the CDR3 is TGCAGTGCTAGTCGTGATACAGGGGTATCCACGCAAGATACGCAGTATTTT.

CDR3 protein: CASTLRDRGQDEQFF. CDR3 nucleotides: TGCGCCAGCACCCTCCGGGACAGGGGGCAAGATGAGCAGTTCTTC. The V and J genes are TRBV5-1 and TRBJ2-1; 12 bases agree with TRBD1. The CDR3 has 15 amino acids. After removal of 6 bases from V and 8 bases from J, the junction contained 9 bases not matched to a gene. Germline lookup yields CDR1 SGHRS and CDR2 YFSETQ.

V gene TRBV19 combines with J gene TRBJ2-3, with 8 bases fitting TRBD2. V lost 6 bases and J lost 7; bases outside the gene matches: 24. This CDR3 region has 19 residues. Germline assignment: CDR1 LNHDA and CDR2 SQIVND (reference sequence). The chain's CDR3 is CASRPPTSAGGQMENTQYF. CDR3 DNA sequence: TGTGCCAGTAGGCCTCCGACTAGCGCGGGGGGCCAGATGGAAAATACGCAGTATTTT.